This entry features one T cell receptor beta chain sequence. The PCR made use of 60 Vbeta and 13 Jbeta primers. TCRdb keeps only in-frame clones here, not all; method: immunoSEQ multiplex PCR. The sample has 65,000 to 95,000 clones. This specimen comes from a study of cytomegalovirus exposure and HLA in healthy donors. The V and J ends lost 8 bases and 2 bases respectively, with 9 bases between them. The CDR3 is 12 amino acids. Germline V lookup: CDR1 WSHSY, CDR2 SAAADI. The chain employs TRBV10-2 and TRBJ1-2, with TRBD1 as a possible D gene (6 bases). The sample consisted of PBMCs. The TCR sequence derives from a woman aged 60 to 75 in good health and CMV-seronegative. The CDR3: CASATGNYGYTF. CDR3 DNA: TGCGCCAGCGCCACAGGGAACTATGGCTACACCTTC.